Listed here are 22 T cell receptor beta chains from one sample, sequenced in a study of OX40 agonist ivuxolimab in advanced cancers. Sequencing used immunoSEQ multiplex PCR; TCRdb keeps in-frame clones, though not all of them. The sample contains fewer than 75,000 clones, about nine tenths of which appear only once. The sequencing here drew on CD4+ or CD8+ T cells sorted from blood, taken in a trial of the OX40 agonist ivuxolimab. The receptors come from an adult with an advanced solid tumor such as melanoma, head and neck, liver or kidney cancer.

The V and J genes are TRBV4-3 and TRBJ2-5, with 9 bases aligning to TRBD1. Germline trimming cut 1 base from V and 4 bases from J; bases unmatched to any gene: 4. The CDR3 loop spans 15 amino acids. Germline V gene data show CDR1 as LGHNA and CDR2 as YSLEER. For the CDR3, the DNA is TGCGCCAGCAGCCAAGGTACAGGGGGCGGAGAGACCCAGTACTTC. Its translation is CASSQGTGGGETQYF.

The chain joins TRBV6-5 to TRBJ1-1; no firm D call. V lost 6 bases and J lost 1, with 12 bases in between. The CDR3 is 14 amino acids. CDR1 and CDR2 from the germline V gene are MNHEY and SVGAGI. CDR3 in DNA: TGTGCCAGCAGAGAACCTGGGAGGAACACTGAAGCTTTCTTT. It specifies CASREPGRNTEAFF.

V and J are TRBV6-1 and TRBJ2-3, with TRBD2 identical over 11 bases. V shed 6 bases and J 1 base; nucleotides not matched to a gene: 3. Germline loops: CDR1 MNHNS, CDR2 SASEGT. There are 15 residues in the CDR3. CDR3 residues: CASRSLAGGTDTQYF. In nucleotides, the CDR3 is TGTGCCAGCAGGTCACTAGCGGGGGGCACAGATACGCAGTATTTT.

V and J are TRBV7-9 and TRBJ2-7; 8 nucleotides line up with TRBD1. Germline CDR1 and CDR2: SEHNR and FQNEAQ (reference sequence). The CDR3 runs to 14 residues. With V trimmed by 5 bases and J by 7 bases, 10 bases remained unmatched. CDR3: CASSPGQGRGEQYF. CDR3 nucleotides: TGTGCCAGCAGCCCAGGACAGGGCAGGGGGGAGCAGTACTTC.

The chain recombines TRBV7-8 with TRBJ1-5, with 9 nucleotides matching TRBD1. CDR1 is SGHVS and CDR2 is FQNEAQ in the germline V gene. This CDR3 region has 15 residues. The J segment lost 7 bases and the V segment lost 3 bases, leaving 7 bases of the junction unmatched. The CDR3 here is CASSLGGTGSQPQHF. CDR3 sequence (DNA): TGTGCCAGCAGCTTGGGCGGGACAGGGTCCCAGCCCCAGCATTTT.

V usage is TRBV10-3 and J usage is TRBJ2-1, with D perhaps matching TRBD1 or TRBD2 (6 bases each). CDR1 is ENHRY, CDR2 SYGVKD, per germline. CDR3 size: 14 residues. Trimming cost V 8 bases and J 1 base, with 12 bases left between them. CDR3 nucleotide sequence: TGTGCCATCGGGGGGACATTTTCCTACAATGAGCAGTTCTTC. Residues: CAIGGTFSYNEQFF.

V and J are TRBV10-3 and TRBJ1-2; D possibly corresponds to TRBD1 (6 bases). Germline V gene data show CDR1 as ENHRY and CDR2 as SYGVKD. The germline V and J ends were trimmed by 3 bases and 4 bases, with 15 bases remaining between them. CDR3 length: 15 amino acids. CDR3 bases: TGTGCCATCAGTGAATCTCTGGGGGGCAGCTATGGCTACACCTTC. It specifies CAISESLGGSYGYTF.

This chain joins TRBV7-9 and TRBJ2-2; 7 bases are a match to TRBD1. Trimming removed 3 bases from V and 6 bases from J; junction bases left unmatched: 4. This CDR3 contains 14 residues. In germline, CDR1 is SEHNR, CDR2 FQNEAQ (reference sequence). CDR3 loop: CASSFMTGPGELFF. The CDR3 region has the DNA TGTGCCAGCAGCTTTATGACAGGGCCCGGGGAGCTGTTTTTT. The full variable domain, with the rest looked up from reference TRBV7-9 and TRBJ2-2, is DTGVSQNPRHKITKRGQNVTFRCDPISEHNRLYWYRQTLGQGPEFLTYFQNEAQLEKSRLLSDRFSAERPKGSFSTLEIQRTEQGDSAMYLCASSFMTGPGELFFGEGSRLTVL.

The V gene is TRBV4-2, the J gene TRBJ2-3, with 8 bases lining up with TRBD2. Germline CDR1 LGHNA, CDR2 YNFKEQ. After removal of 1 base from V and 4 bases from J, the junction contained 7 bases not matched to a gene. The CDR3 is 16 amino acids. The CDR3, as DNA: TGTGCCAGCAGCCAAGGGAATAGCGGGACCGCAGATACGCAGTATTTT. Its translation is CASSQGNSGTADTQYF.

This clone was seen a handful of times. The CDR3 DNA follows: TGCGCCAGCAGCTTGGGACAGCCCCAAGAGACCCAGTACTTC. It is translated as CASSLGQPQETQYF. The V gene is TRBV5-1, the J gene TRBJ2-5; perhaps TRBD1 as D (5 bases). V was cut by 0 bases and J by 1 base, with 7 bases left in between. The CDR3 sequence is 14 residues long. Germline CDR1 is SGHRS and CDR2 is YFSETQ. The whole variable domain, filled in from reference TRBV5-1 and TRBJ2-5, reads KAGVTQTPRYLIKTRGQQVTLSCSPISGHRSVSWYQQTPGQGLQFLFEYFSETQRNKGNFPGRFSGRQFSNSRSEMNVSTLELGDSALYLCASSLGQPQETQYFGPGTRLLVL.

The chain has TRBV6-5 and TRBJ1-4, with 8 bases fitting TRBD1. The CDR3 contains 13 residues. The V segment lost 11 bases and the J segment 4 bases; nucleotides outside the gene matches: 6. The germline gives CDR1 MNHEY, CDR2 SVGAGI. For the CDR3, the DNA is TGTGCCGTTGGGGACAGGAGTAATGAAAAACTGTTTTTT. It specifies CAVGDRSNEKLFF.

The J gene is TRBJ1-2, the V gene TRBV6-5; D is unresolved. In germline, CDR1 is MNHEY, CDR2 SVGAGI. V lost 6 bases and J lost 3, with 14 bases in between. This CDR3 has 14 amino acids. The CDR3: CASSPGPNYYGYTF. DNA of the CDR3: TGTGCCAGCAGCCCCGGACCCAACTACTATGGCTACACCTTC.

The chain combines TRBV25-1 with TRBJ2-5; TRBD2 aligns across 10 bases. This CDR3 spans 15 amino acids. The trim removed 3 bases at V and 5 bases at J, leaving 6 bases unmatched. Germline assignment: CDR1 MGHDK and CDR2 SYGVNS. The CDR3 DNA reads TGTGCCAGCAGTGACGCGGGACTAGCGATTGAGACCCAGTACTTC. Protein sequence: CASSDAGLAIETQYF.

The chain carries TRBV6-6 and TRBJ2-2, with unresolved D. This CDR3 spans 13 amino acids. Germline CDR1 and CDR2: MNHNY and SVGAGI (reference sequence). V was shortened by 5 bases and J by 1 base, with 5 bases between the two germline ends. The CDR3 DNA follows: TGTGCCAGCAGTGGTATGAACACCGGGGAGCTGTTTTTT. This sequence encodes CASSGMNTGELFF.

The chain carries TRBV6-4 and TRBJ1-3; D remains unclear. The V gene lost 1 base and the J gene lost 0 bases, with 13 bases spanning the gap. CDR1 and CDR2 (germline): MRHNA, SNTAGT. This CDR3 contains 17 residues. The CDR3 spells CASSDFNRPSSGNTIYF. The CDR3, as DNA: TGTGCCAGCAGTGACTTCAACCGACCGTCCTCTGGAAACACCATATATTTT.

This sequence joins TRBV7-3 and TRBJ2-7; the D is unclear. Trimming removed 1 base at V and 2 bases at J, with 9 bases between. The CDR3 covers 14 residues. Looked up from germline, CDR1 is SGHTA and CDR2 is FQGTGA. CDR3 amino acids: CASSLNPGAYEQYF. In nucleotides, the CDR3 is TGTGCCAGCAGCTTAAATCCTGGGGCCTACGAGCAGTACTTC. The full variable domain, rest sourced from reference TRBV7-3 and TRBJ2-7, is GAGVSQTPSNKVTEKGKYVELRCDPISGHTALYWYRQSLGQGPEFLIYFQGTGAADDSGLPNDRFFAVRPEGSVSTLKIQRTERGDSAVYLCASSLNPGAYEQYFGPGTRLTVT.

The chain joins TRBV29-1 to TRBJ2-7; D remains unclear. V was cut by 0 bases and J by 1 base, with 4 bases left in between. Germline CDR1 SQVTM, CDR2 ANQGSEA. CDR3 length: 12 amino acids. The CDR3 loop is CSVEDGSYEQYF. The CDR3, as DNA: TGCAGCGTTGAAGATGGTTCCTACGAGCAGTACTTC.

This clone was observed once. As DNA, the CDR3 is TGTGCCTCAGGAGAACAGGGCAATCAGCCCCAGCATTTT. Residues: CASGEQGNQPQHF. The chain links TRBV2 to TRBJ1-5; D might be TRBD1 (5 bases). CDR1 SNHLY and CDR2 FYNNEI come from the germline V gene. This CDR3 comprises 13 residues. Deletions cut 11 bases from V and 2 bases from J, with 13 bases between.

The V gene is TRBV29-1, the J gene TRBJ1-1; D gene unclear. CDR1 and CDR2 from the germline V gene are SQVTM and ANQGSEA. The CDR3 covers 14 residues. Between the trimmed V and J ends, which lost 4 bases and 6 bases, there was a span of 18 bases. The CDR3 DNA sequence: TGCAGCGTTGTAGCGCGTCAGACGACATCTGAAGCTTTCTTT. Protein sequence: CSVVARQTTSEAFF.

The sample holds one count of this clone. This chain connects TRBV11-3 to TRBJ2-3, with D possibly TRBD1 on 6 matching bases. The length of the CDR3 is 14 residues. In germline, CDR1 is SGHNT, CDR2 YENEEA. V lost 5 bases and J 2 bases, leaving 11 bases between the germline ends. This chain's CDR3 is CASSGGPLTDTQYF. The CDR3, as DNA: TGTGCCAGCAGCGGGGGCCCGCTCACAGATACGCAGTATTTT.

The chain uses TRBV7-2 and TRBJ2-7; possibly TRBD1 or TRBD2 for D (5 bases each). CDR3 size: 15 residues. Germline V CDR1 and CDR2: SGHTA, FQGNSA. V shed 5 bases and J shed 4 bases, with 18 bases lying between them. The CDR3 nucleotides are TGTGCCAGCAGCGTTTCAGGGACGGACACTTACGAGCAGTACTTC. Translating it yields CASSVSGTDTYEQYF. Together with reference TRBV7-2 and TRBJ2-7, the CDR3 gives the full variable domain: GAGVSQSPSNKVTEKGKDVELRCDPISGHTALYWYRQSLGQGLEFLIYFQGNSAPDKSGLPSDRFSAERTGGSVSTLTIQRTQQEDSAVYLCASSVSGTDTYEQYFGPGTRLTVT.

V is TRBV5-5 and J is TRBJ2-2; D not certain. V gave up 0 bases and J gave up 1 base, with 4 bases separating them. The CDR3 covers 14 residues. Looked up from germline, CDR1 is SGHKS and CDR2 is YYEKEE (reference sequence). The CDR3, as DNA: TGTGCCAGCAGCTTGGTAGGGAACACCGGGGAGCTGTTTTTT. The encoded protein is CASSLVGNTGELFF.